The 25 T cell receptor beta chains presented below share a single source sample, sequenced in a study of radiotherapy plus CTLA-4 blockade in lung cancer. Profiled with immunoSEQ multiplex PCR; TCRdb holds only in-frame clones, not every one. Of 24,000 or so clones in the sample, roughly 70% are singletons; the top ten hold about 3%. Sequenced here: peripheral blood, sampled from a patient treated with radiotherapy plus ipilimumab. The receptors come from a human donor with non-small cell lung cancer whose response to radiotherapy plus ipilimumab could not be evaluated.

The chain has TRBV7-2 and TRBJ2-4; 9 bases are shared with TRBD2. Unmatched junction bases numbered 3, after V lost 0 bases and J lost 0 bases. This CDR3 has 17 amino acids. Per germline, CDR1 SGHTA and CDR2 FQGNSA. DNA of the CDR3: TGTGCCAGCAGCTTAGCGGCTAGCGGGATAGCCAAAAACATTCAGTACTTC. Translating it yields CASSLAASGIAKNIQYF. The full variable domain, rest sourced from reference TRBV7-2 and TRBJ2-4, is GAGVSQSPSNKVTEKGKDVELRCDPISGHTALYWYRQSLGQGLEFLIYFQGNSAPDKSGLPSDRFSAERTGGSVSTLTIQRTQQEDSAVYLCASSLAASGIAKNIQYFGAGTRLSVL.

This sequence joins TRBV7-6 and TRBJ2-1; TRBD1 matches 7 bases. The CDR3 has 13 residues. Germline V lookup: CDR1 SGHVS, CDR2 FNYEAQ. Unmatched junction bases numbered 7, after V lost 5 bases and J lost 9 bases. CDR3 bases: TGTGCCAGCAGCGTACAGGGGTATACTGAGCAGTTCTTC. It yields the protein CASSVQGYTEQFF.

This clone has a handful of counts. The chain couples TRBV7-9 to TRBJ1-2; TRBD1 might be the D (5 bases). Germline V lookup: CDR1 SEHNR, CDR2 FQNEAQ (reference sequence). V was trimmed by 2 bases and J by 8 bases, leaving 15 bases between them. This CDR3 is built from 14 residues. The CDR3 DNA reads TGTGCCAGCAGCTTAATGGCCAGGGCAGAAGGCTACACCTTC. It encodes CASSLMARAEGYTF.

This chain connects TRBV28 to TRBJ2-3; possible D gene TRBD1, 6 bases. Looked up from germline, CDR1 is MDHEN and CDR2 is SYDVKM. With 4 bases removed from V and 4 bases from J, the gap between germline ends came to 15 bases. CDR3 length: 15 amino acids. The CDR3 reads CASSSPGVWADTQYF. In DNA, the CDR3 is TGTGCCAGCAGTTCTCCAGGGGTTTGGGCAGATACGCAGTATTTT.

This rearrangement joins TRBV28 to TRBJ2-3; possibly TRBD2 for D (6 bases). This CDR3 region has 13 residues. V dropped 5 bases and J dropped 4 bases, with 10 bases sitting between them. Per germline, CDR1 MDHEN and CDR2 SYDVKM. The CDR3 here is CASSEIAADTQYF. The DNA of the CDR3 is TGTGCCAGCAGTGAAATAGCGGCAGATACGCAGTATTTT.

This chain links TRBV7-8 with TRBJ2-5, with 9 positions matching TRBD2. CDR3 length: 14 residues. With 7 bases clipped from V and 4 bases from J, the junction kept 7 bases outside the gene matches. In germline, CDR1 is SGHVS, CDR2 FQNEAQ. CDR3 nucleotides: TGTGCCAGCATCCCGCGGCGGGAGGGAGAGACCCAGTACTTC. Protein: CASIPRREGETQYF.

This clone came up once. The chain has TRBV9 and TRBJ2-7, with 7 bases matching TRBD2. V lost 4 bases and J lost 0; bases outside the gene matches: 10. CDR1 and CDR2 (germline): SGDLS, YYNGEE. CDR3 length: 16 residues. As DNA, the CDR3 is TGTGCCAGCAGCCCGCGGGGAGCGGGGAGCTCCTACGAGCAGTACTTC. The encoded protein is CASSPRGAGSSYEQYF.

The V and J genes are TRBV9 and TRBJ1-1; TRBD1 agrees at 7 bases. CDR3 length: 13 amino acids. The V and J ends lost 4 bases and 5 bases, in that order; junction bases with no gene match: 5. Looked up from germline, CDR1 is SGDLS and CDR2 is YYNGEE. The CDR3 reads CASSTTGVTEAFF. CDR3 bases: TGTGCCAGCAGCACAACAGGGGTTACTGAAGCTTTCTTT.

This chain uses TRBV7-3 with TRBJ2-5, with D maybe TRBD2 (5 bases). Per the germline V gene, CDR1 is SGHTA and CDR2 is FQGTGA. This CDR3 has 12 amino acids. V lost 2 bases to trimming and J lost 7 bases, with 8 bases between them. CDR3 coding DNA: TGTGCCAGCAGCTTAGGGAGCGGGACCCAGTACTTC. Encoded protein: CASSLGSGTQYF.

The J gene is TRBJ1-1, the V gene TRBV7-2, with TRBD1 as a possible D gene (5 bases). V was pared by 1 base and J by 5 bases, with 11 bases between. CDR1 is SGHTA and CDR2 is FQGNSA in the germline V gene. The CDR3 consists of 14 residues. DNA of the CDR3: TGTGCCAGCAGCTTAGTAGCTCGGGGGACTGAAGCTTTCTTT. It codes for CASSLVARGTEAFF.

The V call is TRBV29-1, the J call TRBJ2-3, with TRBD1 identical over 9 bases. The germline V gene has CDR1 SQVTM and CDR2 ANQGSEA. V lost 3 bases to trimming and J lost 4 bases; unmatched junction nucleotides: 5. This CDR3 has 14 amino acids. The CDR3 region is CSVDRDRVSDTQYF. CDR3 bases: TGCAGCGTTGACAGGGACAGGGTTTCAGATACGCAGTATTTT.

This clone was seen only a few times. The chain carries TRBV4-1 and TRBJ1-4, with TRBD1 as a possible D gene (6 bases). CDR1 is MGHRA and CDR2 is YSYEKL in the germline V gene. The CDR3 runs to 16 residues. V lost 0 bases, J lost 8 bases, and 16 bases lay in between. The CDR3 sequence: CASSQDLQGIGEKLFF. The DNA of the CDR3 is TGCGCCAGCAGCCAAGATCTTCAGGGGATTGGGGAAAAACTGTTTTTT.

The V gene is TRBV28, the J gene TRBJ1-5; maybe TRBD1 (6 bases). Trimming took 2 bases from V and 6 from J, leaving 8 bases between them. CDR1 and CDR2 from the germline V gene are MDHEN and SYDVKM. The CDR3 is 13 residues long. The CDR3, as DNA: TGTGCCAGCAGTTTAATACAGGGTCAGCCCCAGCATTTT. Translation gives CASSLIQGQPQHF.

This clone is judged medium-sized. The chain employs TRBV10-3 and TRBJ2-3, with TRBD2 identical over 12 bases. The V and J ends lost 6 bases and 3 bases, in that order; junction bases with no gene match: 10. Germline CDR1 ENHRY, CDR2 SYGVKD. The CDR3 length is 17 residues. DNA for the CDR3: TGTGCCATCAGCCCCGGACTAGCGGGAAATCGGACAGATACGCAGTATTTT. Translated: CAISPGLAGNRTDTQYF.

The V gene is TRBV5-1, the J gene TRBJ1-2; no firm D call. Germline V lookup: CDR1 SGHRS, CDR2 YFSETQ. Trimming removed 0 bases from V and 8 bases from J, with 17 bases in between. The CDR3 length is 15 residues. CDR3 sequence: CASSLGEGSTGGYTF. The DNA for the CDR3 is TGCGCCAGCAGCTTGGGTGAGGGATCAACGGGGGGCTACACCTTC. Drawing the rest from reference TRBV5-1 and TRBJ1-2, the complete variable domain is KAGVTQTPRYLIKTRGQQVTLSCSPISGHRSVSWYQQTPGQGLQFLFEYFSETQRNKGNFPGRFSGRQFSNSRSEMNVSTLELGDSALYLCASSLGEGSTGGYTFGSGTRLTVV.

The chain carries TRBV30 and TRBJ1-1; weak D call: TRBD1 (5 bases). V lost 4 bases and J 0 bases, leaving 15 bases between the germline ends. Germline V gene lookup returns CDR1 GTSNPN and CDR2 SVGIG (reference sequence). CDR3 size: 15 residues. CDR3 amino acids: CAWIGQRVMNTEAFF. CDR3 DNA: TGTGCCTGGATCGGACAAAGGGTCATGAACACTGAAGCTTTCTTT.

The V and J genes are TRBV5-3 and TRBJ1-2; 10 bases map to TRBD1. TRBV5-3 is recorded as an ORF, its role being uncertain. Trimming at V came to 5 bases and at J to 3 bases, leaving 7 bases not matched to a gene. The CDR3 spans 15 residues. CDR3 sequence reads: CARRRGQGFYYGYTF. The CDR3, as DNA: TGTGCCAGAAGGAGGGGACAGGGGTTTTACTATGGCTACACCTTC.

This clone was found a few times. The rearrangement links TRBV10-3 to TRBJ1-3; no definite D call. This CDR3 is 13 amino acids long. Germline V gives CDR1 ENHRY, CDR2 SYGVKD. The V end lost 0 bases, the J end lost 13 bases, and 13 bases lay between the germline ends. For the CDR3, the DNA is TGTGCCATCAGTGAGTCCCCGGGAGACCCGATATATTTT. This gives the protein CAISESPGDPIYF.

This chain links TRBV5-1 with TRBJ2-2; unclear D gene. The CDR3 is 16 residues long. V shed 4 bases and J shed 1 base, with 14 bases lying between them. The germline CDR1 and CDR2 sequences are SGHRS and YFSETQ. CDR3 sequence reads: CASSQEDGMNTGELFF. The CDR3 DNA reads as TGCGCCAGCAGCCAGGAAGACGGCATGAACACCGGGGAGCTGTTTTTT.

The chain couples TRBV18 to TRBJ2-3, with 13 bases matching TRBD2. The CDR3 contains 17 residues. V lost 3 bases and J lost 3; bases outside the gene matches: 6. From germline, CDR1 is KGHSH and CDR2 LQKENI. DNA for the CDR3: TGTGCCAGCTCACCTGGACTAGCGGGAGTAAGGACAGATACGCAGTATTTT. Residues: CASSPGLAGVRTDTQYF.

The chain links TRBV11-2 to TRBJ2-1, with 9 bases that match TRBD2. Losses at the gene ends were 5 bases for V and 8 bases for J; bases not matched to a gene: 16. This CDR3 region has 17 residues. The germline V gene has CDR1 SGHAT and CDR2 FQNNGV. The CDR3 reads CASSPTHGTSRSDEQFF. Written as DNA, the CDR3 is TGTGCCAGCAGCCCCACTCATGGGACTAGCAGAAGCGATGAGCAGTTCTTC. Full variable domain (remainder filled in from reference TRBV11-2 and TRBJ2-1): EAGVAQSPRYKIIEKRQSVAFWCNPISGHATLYWYQQILGQGPKLLIQFQNNGVVDDSQLPKDRFSAERLKGVDSTLKIQPAKLEDSAVYLCASSPTHGTSRSDEQFFGPGTRLTVL.

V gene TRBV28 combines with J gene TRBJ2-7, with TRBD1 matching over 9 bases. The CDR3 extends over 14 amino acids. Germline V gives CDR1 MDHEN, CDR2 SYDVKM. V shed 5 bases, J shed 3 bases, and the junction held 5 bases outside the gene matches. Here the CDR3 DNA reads TGTGCCAGCAGTCCTCGGGACAGGGACTACGAGCAGTACTTC. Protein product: CASSPRDRDYEQYF.

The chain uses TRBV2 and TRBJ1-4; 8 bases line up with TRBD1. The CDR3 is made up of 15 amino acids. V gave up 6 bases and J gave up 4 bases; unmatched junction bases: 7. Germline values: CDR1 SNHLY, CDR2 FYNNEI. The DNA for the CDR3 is TGTGCCAGCAGGCCAGGGACAGGCAATAATGAAAAACTGTTTTTT. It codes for CASRPGTGNNEKLFF.

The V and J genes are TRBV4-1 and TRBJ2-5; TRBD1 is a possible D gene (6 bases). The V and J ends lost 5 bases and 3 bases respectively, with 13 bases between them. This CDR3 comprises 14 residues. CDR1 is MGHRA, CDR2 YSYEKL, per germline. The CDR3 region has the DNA TGCGCCAGCAGCAAACGACAGGAGGAAGAGACCCAGTACTTC. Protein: CASSKRQEEETQYF.

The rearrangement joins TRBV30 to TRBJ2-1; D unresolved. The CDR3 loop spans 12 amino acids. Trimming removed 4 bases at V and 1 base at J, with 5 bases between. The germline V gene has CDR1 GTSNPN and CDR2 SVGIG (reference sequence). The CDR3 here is CAWTRSYNEQFF. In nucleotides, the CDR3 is TGTGCCTGGACTCGGTCCTACAATGAGCAGTTCTTC.